This record looks at one T cell receptor beta chain sequence and its context. Its antigen is still unknown. No much larger clone is present one base from it, and per-base qualities are unavailable. The data stem from a study of OX40 agonist ivuxolimab in advanced cancers. With regard to the full study: Ivuxolimab was a fully human IgG2 agonistic monoclonal antibody targeting the costimulatory receptor OX40 (CD134). Prior anti-PD-1, anti-PD-L1 or anti-CTLA-4 therapy was permitted, and about two fifths of dose-escalation patients had received checkpoint inhibitors. The monotherapy dose-escalation portion (N ≈ 57 patients) of the phase I ivuxolimab trial is reported in the paper. The purpose of peripheral TCRbeta sequencing was to test whether ivuxolimab changed TCR sequence diversity and led to clonal T-cell expansion. In the dose-escalation cohort, more than 75% of patients were male, and the mean age was approximately 55 years, with a range of roughly 23 to 85. Partial responses were achieved by three dose-escalation patients, of whom one had hepatocellular carcinoma and two had cutaneous melanoma. Intravenous ivuxolimab was administered to patients every 2 weeks at six dose levels: 0.01, 0.1, 0.3, 1.5, 3 and 10 mg/kg. Of the approximately 50 patients in dose escalation, around 19 had hepatocellular carcinoma, some 15 had melanoma, 9 had renal cell carcinoma and 9 had head and neck cancer.

Patients with a history of autoimmune disease or receiving systemic immunosuppression were excluded from the trial. In every dose cohort, peripheral blood was drawn for TCR sequencing at baseline, cycle 4 day 1, and cycle 7 day 1. Samples were obtained from an open-label, multicenter, first-in-human phase I dose-escalation trial of ivuxolimab. Adults with locally advanced or metastatic melanoma, renal cell carcinoma, hepatocellular carcinoma or head and neck squamous cell carcinoma were enrolled in the trial. CD4+ and CD8+ T cells were sorted separately from peripheral blood before TCR sequencing. Genomic DNA was isolated from the sorted cells so that the TCRbeta CDR3 region could be sequenced. The immunoSEQ Assay was used for sequencing of TCRbeta CDR3 regions. TCRdb limited this immuneACCESS table to in-frame rearrangements with V and J called. A share of clones is missing; checked studies link under half to unresolved V genes, and the rest is unexplained. This sample comprises 70,000 to 95,000 clones, 94% of them detected only once. Of the sample, about a fifth is held by the ten largest clones.

V lost 3 bases and J lost 3 bases; the stretch between them is 12 bases long. The germline V gene yields MNHNS for CDR1 and SASEGT for CDR2. From the cysteine up to the phenylalanine, the CDR3 has a length of 14 residues. The sequence is cut down to CDR3 DNA, 42 bases in frame from base 1. General findings and caveats noted by the study authors: In partial responders in the 0.1-3.0 mg/kg groups, normalized peripheral clonal expansion was found to be among the lowest, especially among CD8+ T cells. Which antigens the clonally expanded peripheral T cells were specific for was not determined. At doses from 0.1 to 3.0 mg/kg, clonal expansion was seen in both CD4+ and CD8+ blood T cells between baseline and week 6. Low levels of normalized T-cell clonal expansion were also seen in some patients who did not respond. On average, CD8+ T cells showed more expanded clones than CD4+ T cells after ivuxolimab.

The chain joins TRBV6-1 to TRBJ2-7; 6 matching bases give a weak D call of TRBD2. The specimen was CD4+ or CD8+ T cells sorted from blood, collected in a trial of the OX40 agonist ivuxolimab. The clonotype comes from an adult with an advanced solid tumor such as melanoma, head and neck, liver or kidney cancer. The sequenced DNA: TGTGCCAGCAGTGATGTGGGACTGAGCTACGAGCAGTACTTC. This gives the protein CASSDVGLSYEQYF.